This T cell receptor (beta chain) derives from a study of blood T cell repertoires in COVID-19. Libraries were prepared by immunoSEQ multiplex PCR; TCRdb keeps only in-frame clonotypes and omits some of them. Among some 200,000 clones listed, roughly 84% were seen once. The CDR3 consists of 14 residues. The trim removed 4 bases at V and 3 bases at J, leaving 5 bases unmatched. Germline V gene lookup returns CDR1 SGHNT and CDR2 YYREEE (reference sequence). The sample comprised peripheral blood. The chain is built from TRBV5-4 and TRBJ2-5; 8 nucleotides agree with TRBD1. This sequence was found in a woman older than 75 with COVID-19, enrolled during active disease. CDR3 coding DNA: TGTGCCAGCAGCACGACAGGGGTTGAAGAGACCCAGTACTTC. This codes for CASSTTGVEETQYF.